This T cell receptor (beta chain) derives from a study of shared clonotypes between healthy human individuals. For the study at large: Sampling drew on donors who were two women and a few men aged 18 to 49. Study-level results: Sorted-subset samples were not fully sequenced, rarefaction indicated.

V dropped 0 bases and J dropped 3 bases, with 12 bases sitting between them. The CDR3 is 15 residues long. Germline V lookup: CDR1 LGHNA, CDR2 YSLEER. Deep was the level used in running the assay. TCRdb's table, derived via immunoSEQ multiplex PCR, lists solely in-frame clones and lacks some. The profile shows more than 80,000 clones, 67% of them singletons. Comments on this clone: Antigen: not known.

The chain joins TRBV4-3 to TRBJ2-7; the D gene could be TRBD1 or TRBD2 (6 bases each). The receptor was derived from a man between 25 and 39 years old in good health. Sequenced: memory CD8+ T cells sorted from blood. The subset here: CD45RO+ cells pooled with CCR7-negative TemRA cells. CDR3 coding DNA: TGCGCCAGCAGCCAAGAGCGGGACACCTTCTACGAGCAGTACTTC. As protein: CASSQERDTFYEQYF.